This TCR beta chain derives from a study of shared clonotypes between healthy human individuals. Study background: Donor composition was a couple of women and three men, aged 18 to 49.

Within Nashville, Tennessee resided all donors, each a Caucasian adult. Per germline, CDR1 SGHAT and CDR2 FQNNGV. Trimming took off 4 bases at V and 4 bases at J, with 10 bases between the two ends. This CDR3 is 13 amino acids long. Produced via immunoSEQ multiplex PCR; TCRdb's table is partial and in-frame only. The repertoire holds about 2,500,000 clones, around 94% seen once, with over 0.12% in the top ten. Regarding the study as a whole: Against clonotypes common to all four donors, non-shared ones had lower generation probabilities. Limitation of the genetic and exposure-history diversity represented came from the few donors.

A note on this clone: The antigen is unknown.

The chain links TRBV11-2 to TRBJ1-1; D remains ambiguous. Sequences were obtained from naive CD4+ T cells sorted from blood. Regarding subset: CD45RA+ positively selected. This clonotype was obtained from a man between 18 and 29 years old in good health. CDR3 residues: CASSSLGVTEAFF. CDR3 nucleotides: TGTGCCAGCAGCTCACTAGGTGTCACTGAAGCTTTCTTT.